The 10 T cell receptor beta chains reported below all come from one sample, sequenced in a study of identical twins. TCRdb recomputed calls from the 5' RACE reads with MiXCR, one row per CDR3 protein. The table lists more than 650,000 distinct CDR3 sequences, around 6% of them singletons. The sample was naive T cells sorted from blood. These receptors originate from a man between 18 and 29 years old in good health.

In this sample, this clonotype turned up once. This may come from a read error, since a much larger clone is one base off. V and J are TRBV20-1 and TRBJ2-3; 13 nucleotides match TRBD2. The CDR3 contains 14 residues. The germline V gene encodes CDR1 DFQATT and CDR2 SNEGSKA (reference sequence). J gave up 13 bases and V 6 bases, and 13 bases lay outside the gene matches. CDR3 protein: CSAVGTSGVHRKYF. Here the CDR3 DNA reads TGCAGTGCCGTCGGGACTAGCGGGGTCCACAGAAAGTATTTT.

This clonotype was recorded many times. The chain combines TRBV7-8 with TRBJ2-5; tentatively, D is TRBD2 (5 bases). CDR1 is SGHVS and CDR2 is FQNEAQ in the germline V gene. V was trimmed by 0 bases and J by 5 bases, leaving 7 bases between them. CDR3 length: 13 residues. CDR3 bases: TGTGCCAGCAGCTTAGCTAGGAGGGAGACCCAGTACTTC. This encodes CASSLARRETQYF.

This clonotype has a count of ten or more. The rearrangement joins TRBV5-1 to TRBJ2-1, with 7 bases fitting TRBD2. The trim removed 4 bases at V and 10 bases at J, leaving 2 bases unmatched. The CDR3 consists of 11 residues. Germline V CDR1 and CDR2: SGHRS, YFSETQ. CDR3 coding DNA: TGCGCCAGCAGCCCGGGACTAGAGCAGTTCTTC. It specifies CASSPGLEQFF.

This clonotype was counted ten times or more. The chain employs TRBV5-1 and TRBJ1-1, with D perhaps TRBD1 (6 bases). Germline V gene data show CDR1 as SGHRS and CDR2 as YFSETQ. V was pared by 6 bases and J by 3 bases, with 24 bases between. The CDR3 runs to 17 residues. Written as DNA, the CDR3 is TGCGCCAGCACCGCGCTATCCTCGGGGGCCCGATACACTGAAGCTTTCTTT. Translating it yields CASTALSSGARYTEAFF.

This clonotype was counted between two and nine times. CDR3 sequence reads: CASSENWGTKETQYF. The CDR3 region has the DNA TGTGCCAGCAGTGAAAATTGGGGTACTAAGGAGACCCAGTACTTC. J is TRBJ2-5 and V is TRBV2; D remains ambiguous. V dropped 2 bases and J dropped 5 bases, with 15 bases sitting between them. This CDR3 contains 15 residues. The germline V gene encodes CDR1 SNHLY and CDR2 FYNNEI.

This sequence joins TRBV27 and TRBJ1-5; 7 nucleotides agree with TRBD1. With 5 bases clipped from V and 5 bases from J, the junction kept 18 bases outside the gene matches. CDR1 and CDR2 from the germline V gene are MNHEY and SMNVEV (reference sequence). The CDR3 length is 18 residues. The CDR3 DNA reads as TGTGCCAGCAGTCTTCTCTTACAAGTGGGGACAGCACATCAGCCCCAGCATTTT. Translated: CASSLLLQVGTAHQPQHF.

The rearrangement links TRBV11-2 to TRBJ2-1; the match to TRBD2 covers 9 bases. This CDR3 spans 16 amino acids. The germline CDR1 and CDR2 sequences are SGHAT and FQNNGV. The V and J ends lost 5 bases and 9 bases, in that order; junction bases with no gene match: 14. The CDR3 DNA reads TGTGCCAGCAGCCCAGAGACCGGGACTAGCAACGGTGAGCAGTTCTTC. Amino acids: CASSPETGTSNGEQFF.

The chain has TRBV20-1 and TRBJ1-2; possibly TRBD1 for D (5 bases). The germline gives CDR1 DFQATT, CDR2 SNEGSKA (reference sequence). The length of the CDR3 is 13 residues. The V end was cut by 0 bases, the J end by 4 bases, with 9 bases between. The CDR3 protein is CSAREQGGYGYTF. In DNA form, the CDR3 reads TGCAGTGCTAGAGAGCAGGGCGGCTATGGCTACACCTTC.

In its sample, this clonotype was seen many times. The CDR3 loop reads CASSHDRSTDTQYF. The CDR3 coding sequence is TGTGCCAGCAGTCATGACCGTAGCACAGATACGCAGTATTTT. The chain recombines TRBV12-3 or TRBV12-4 with TRBJ2-3; no firm D call. V lost 5 bases, J lost 0 bases, and 9 bases lay in between. This CDR3 comprises 14 residues.

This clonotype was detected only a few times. The CDR3 DNA reads TGTGCCAGCAGCTCGCTTGCTGGGAGGGCCTCTAGCGAGCAGTACTTC. Amino acids: CASSSLAGRASSEQYF. The chain joins TRBV7-9 to TRBJ2-7; 7 bases fit TRBD2. CDR1 and CDR2 (germline): SEHNR, FQNEAQ (reference sequence). The CDR3 is 16 residues long. The ends lost 4 bases at V and 6 bases at J; junction bases unmatched: 15. The full variable domain, completed using reference TRBV7-9 and TRBJ2-7, is DTGVSQNPRHKITKRGQNVTFRCDPISEHNRLYWYRQTLGQGPEFLTYFQNEAQLEKSRLLSDRFSAERPKGSFSTLEIQRTEQGDSAMYLCASSSLAGRASSEQYFGPGTRLTVT.